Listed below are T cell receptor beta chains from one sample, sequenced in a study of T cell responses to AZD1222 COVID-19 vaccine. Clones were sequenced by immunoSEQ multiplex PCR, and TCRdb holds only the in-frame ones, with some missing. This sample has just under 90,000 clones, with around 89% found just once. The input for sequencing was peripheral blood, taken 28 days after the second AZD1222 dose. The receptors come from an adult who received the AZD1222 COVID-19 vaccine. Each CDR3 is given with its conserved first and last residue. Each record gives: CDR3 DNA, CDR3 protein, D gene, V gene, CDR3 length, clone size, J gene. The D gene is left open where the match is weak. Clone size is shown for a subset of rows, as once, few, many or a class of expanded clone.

TGCGCCAGCAGCCCAGCTGGGTCAGCTAGCACAGATACGCAGTATTTT	CASSPAGSASTDTQYF	NA	TRBV5-1	16	NA	TRBJ2-3
TGTGCCAGCAGCGTAGTTCCAGGCCCTCCGGGGCCCAGCACAGATACGCAGTATTTT	CASSVVPGPPGPSTDTQYF	NA	TRBV9	19	NA	TRBJ2-3
TGTGCCAGCAGTGAAGCTGAGACAGGGGGCTACGAGCAGTACTTC	CASSEAETGGYEQYF	TRBD1	TRBV6-1	15	few	TRBJ2-7
TGTGCCAGCAGCTTTATAATGAGCGAGCAGTACTTC	CASSFIMSEQYF	NA	TRBV11-2	12	NA	TRBJ2-7
TGTGCCAGCAGCTTTAGTGCTGGGTTGGGACAGCCCCAGCATTTT	CASSFSAGLGQPQHF	NA	TRBV7-2	15	NA	TRBJ1-5
TGTGCCAGCAGTTCACAGGGGGTGACAATGAACACTGAAGCTTTCTTT	CASSSQGVTMNTEAFF	TRBD1	TRBV27	16	NA	TRBJ1-1
TGCGCCAGCAGCTTGCAACAGGGAAAAGCTTTCTTT	CASSLQQGKAFF	NA	TRBV5-1	12	NA	TRBJ1-1
TGTGCCAGCAGTGTGGGGTCTAGCACAGATACGCAGTATTTT	CASSVGSSTDTQYF	NA	TRBV2	14	once	TRBJ2-3
TGCAGTGCTAGTGGCGGGGGGGGGAATTCACCCCTCCACTTT	CSASGGGGNSPLHF	NA	TRBV20-1	14	NA	TRBJ1-6
TGTGCCAGCAGCGGGACAGGGACTGAAGCTTTCTTT	CASSGTGTEAFF	TRBD1	TRBV13	12	NA	TRBJ1-1
TGCAGCGGCAATTCAGGGAGTGGCTACACCTTC	CSGNSGSGYTF	NA	TRBV29-1	11	NA	TRBJ1-2
TGTGCCAGCTTGGGCAGGAGGCATGATACCGGGGAGCTGTTTTTT	CASLGRRHDTGELFF	NA	TRBV28	15	NA	TRBJ2-2
TGTGCCAGCAGTCTAACTAGCGGGGGGGCCAGGACCCAGTACTTC	CASSLTSGGARTQYF	TRBD2	TRBV6-2/TRBV6-3	15	NA	TRBJ2-5
TGTGCCAGCAGCTTATTTGAAATTGGATACGAGCAGTACTTC	CASSLFEIGYEQYF	NA	TRBV11-2	14	once	TRBJ2-7
TGTGCCAGCAGTTTGGGGGGGAGAGACCGTGAAGCTTTCTTT	CASSLGGRDREAFF	NA	TRBV28	14	NA	TRBJ1-1
TGTGCCAGCAGCTTGGGACAGGGGGCAGATACGCAGTATTTT	CASSLGQGADTQYF	TRBD1	TRBV5-5	14	NA	TRBJ2-3
TGTGCCAGCAGCCAAGACAGGGCTAGCAATCAGCCCCAGCATTTT	CASSQDRASNQPQHF	NA	TRBV14	15	NA	TRBJ1-5
TGCGCCAGCAGCCCTACGACAGGGTTCAATTCACCCCTCCACTTT	CASSPTTGFNSPLHF	TRBD1	TRBV5-1	15	NA	TRBJ1-6
TGTGCCAGCAGCTTGGATAACGAAAAACTGTTTTTT	CASSLDNEKLFF	NA	TRBV5-6	12	NA	TRBJ1-4
TGTGCCAGCAGTTTTTCACAGGGAATTCTTAGCTTTGGCTACACCTTC	CASSFSQGILSFGYTF	NA	TRBV27	16	NA	TRBJ1-2
TGTGCCAGCAGCCCTAGTTACGAGCAGTACTTC	CASSPSYEQYF	NA	TRBV11-2	11	NA	TRBJ2-7
TGTGCCAGTGGGACGGGGGGCATAGATACGCAGTATTTT	CASGTGGIDTQYF	NA	TRBV19	13	NA	TRBJ2-3
TGTGCTAGTGGTTTGGCCGGTAGCAATCAGCCCCAGCATTTT	CASGLAGSNQPQHF	NA	TRBV12-5	14	NA	TRBJ1-5
TGTGCCAGCAGTTTTCAAAGGATGAACACTGAAGCTTTCTTT	CASSFQRMNTEAFF	NA	TRBV6-6	14	NA	TRBJ1-1
TGCGCCAGCAGCTTGGGGGCGACGGTACAAGAGACCCAGTACTTC	CASSLGATVQETQYF	NA	TRBV5-1	15	NA	TRBJ2-5
TGTGCCAGCAGCCCGGAGTGGGGGTTGCTCTACGAGCAGTACTTC	CASSPEWGLLYEQYF	NA	TRBV11-3	15	NA	TRBJ2-7
TGTGCCAGCAGCCAAGCATTTTTAGGGCGGGCTTTTGATTACAATGAGCAGTTCTTC	CASSQAFLGRAFDYNEQFF	NA	TRBV3-1/TRBV3-2	19	NA	TRBJ2-1
TGTGCCAGCAGTTATACCCGCGGGGGCTCTGGAAACACCATATATTTT	CASSYTRGGSGNTIYF	NA	TRBV6-5	16	NA	TRBJ1-3
TGTGCCAGCAGCTTACCACTCACGCCCCCCATGAACACTGAAGCTTTCTTT	CASSLPLTPPMNTEAFF	NA	TRBV7-9	17	NA	TRBJ1-1
TGTGCCAGCAGCCCACCTCGGACAGGGATAACCGGGGAGCTGTTTTTT	CASSPPRTGITGELFF	TRBD1	TRBV5-6	16	few	TRBJ2-2
TGTGCCATCAGGACCGGGACAGGCAATTCACCCCTCCACTTT	CAIRTGTGNSPLHF	TRBD1	TRBV10-3	14	NA	TRBJ1-6
TGTGCCAGCAGCTTGGGGGACAGCACCTACGAGCAGTACTTC	CASSLGDSTYEQYF	TRBD1	TRBV5-6	14	NA	TRBJ2-7
TGTGCCAGCAGCCAAATCGCCTATGGCTACACCTTC	CASSQIAYGYTF	NA	TRBV3-1/TRBV3-2	12	once	TRBJ1-2
TGTGCCAGCAGTTTGTCAGGACAGGCCAAAAACATTCAGTACTTC	CASSLSGQAKNIQYF	NA	TRBV27	15	NA	TRBJ2-4
TGCAGCGTTCAGGACAGGGTAGGGGGCACTGAAGCTTTCTTT	CSVQDRVGGTEAFF	TRBD1	TRBV29-1	14	few	TRBJ1-1
TGTGCCAGCAGTGATCTTGTCATGAACACTGAAGCTTTCTTT	CASSDLVMNTEAFF	NA	TRBV2	14	once	TRBJ1-1
TGTGCCAGCCAAACCAGGGGGCAGAACACCGGGGAGCTGTTTTTT	CASQTRGQNTGELFF	TRBD1	TRBV6-6	15	NA	TRBJ2-2
TGTGCCAGCAGTTGGAACCAACCCACAGATACGCAGTATTTT	CASSWNQPTDTQYF	NA	TRBV6-2/TRBV6-3	14	NA	TRBJ2-3
TGTGCCAGCAGCTTAGGACCAAACGGAGCCTCTGGAAACACCATATATTTT	CASSLGPNGASGNTIYF	NA	TRBV7-6	17	once	TRBJ1-3
TGTGCCAGCAGCTACCGCGGACAGGAAGGTGGCTACACCTTC	CASSYRGQEGGYTF	TRBD1	TRBV7-3	14	NA	TRBJ1-2
TGTGCCAGCAGGACAACCGACAGGCCGCACTATGGCTACACCTTC	CASRTTDRPHYGYTF	NA	TRBV6-5	15	NA	TRBJ1-2
TGTGCCAGTAGCGAGGGGGGACAGGGTCAGAATCAGCCCCAGCATTTT	CASSEGGQGQNQPQHF	TRBD1	TRBV19	16	NA	TRBJ1-5
TGCGCCAGCAGCAGCGGGACAGTCGGCTACACCTTC	CASSSGTVGYTF	TRBD1	TRBV5-1	12	few	TRBJ1-2
TGTGCCAGCAGTGCGCTGGGGTTCATTGGAAACACCATATATTTT	CASSALGFIGNTIYF	NA	TRBV2	15	NA	TRBJ1-3
TGTGCCAGTAGTATAGGACAGGGATATCTGGAAGACGAGCAGTACTTC	CASSIGQGYLEDEQYF	TRBD1	TRBV19	16	NA	TRBJ2-7